This TCR beta chain derives from a study of T-cell reconstitution after alpha-beta-depleted transplantation in children. Study-level points and caveats: When one year had passed after transplant, most T-cell counts and diversity came from newly produced T cells. Elevated TCRbeta diversity at day 60 was traced, in some patients, to surviving recipient T cells and thymic progenitors. Reports say that about two months after transplant, the alpha-beta T cells came out of several hundred graft clones that had expanded.

Preparation of the TCRbeta library used unique molecular identifiers. TCRdb redid the calling of the PCR reads with MiXCR, one entry per CDR3 protein. In the table there are 300,000 to 400,000 distinct CDR3 sequences, 15% to 20% of which are singletons. CDR3 length: 16 amino acids. Trimming pared 8 bases from V and 2 bases from J, leaving 19 bases between. The germline gives CDR1 MNHEY, CDR2 SVGEGT. In the case of this clonotype: The antigen is unknown.

The rearrangement joins TRBV6-2 or TRBV6-3 to TRBJ2-1; D may match TRBD1 or TRBD2 (5 bases each). This specimen consisted of PBMCs, mostly from graft donor cells, obtained 360 days after TCRalphabeta/CD19-depleted stem cell transplant. This receptor was obtained from a male patient between 2 and 9 years old who had a stem cell transplant for acute lymphoblastic leukemia, so the T cells may come from the graft donor. The CDR3, as DNA: TGTGCCAGCGAGGGTCAGGGACGGAGGACCTACAATGAGCAGTTCTTC. Translating it yields CASEGQGRRTYNEQFF.